A selection of T cell receptor beta chains follows, all from one sample in a study of radiotherapy plus CTLA-4 blockade in lung cancer. Using immunoSEQ multiplex PCR, the repertoire was profiled, and TCRdb retains in-frame clones only, with some absent. This table has roughly 59,000 clones, 70% to 80% appearing once. This sample comprised peripheral blood, obtained from a patient treated with radiotherapy plus ipilimumab. The receptors stem from a human donor with non-small cell lung cancer whose response to radiotherapy plus ipilimumab could not be evaluated. Each CDR3 is given with its conserved first and last residue.

CDR3: CASSVRALGGYQETQYF; V: TRBV7-9
CDR3: CASSADSYYGYTF; V: TRBV5-6
CDR3: CASSIGTGYPGELFF; V: TRBV19
CDR3: CASSLAGQGGYEQYF; V: TRBV5-8
CDR3: CASSLVTSGLYNEQFF; V: TRBV5-1
CDR3: CASSPTRTGQGANEKLFF; V: TRBV18
CDR3: CASSLGQDSYEQYF; V: TRBV5-1
CDR3: CASSPRTVDQPQHF; V: TRBV6-5
CDR3: CASSSPTYEQYF; V: TRBV28
CDR3: CASSSIPYSDRAGEQYF; V: TRBV7-9
CDR3: CASSQGGSTEAFF; V: TRBV2
CDR3: CASSPPRDRGGGYTF; V: TRBV6-5
CDR3: CASSRGRPSGNTIYF; V: TRBV6-5
CDR3: CAWSSTAPYGYTF; V: TRBV30
CDR3: CASSLFPGYSSYEQYF; V: TRBV5-1
CDR3: CASSLRRSSGTTDTQYF; V: TRBV7-9
CDR3: CASSLISNQPQHF; V: TRBV6-5
CDR3: CASSRGLDLGETQYF; V: TRBV4-2
CDR3: CASSYSNRGSTEAFF; V: TRBV6-5
CDR3: CASSRPGTGGTRIGELFF; V: TRBV28
CDR3: CASSLSIASGRALEQYF; V: TRBV5-4
CDR3: CASSIQGLWEQYF; V: TRBV5-4
CDR3: CASSGLRAEQYF; V: TRBV10-2
CDR3: CASSSRQGYGYTF; V: TRBV2
CDR3: CASSEGQGLTGELFF; V: TRBV6-5
CDR3: CASRGTGIEQYF; V: TRBV6-5
CDR3: CASSVAGTQYF; V: TRBV19
CDR3: CASSPGQGILEQYF; V: TRBV18
CDR3: CASSTGEREQYF; V: TRBV2
CDR3: CASSPTSGMDTGELFF; V: TRBV4-2
CDR3: CASSLDRLTGNTIYF; V: TRBV18
CDR3: CASSQIGLLLYNEQFF; V: TRBV4-1
CDR3: CASSLQGVSGAYEQYF; V: TRBV11-2
CDR3: CASRGGVQPQHF; V: TRBV6-1
CDR3: CASSLFRGPNNQPQHF; V: TRBV28
CDR3: CASSLAQGATYEQYF; V: TRBV5-6
CDR3: CASSPSSGTSGGYNEQFF; V: TRBV7-9